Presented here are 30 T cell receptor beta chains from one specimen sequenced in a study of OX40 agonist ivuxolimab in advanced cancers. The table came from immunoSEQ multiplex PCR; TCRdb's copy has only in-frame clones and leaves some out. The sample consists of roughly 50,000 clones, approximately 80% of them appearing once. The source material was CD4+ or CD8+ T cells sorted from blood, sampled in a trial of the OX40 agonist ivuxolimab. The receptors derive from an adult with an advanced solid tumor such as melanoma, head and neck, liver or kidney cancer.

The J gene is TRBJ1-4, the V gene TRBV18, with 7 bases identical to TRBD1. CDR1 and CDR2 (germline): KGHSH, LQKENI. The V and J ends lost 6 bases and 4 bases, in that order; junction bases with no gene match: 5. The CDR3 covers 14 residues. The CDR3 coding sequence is TGTGCCAGCTCGGAGACAGGGAGTAATGAAAAACTGTTTTTT. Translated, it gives CASSETGSNEKLFF. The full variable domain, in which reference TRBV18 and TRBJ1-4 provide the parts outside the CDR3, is NAGVMQNPRHLVRRRGQEARLRCSPMKGHSHVYWYRQLPEEGLKFMVYLQKENIIDESGMPKERFSAEFPKEGPSILRIQQVVRGDSAAYFCASSETGSNEKLFFGSGTQLSVL.

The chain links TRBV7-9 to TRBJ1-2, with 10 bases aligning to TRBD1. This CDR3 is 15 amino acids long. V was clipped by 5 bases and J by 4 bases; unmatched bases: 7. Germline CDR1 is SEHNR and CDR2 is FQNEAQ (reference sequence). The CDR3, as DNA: TGTGCCAGCAGCCGCGACAGGGGGCTTGGCTATGGCTACACCTTC. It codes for CASSRDRGLGYGYTF.

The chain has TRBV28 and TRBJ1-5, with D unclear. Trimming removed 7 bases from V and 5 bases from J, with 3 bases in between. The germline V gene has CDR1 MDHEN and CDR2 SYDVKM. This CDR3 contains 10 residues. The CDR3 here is CASNYQPQHF. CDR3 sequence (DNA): TGTGCCAGCAATTATCAGCCCCAGCATTTT.

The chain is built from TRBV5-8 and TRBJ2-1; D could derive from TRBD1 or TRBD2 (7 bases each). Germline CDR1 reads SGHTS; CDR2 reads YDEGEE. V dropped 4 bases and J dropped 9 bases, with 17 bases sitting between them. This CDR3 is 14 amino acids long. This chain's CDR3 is CASSPFGRGGEQFF. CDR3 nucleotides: TGTGCCAGCAGCCCCTTTGGCAGGGGGGGTGAGCAGTTCTTC.

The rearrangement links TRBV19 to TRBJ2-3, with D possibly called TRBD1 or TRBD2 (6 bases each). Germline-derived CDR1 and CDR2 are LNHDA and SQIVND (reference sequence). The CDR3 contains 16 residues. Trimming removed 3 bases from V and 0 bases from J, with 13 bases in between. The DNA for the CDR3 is TGTGCCAGTAGTATTGGTAGGGGGGTAAGCACAGATACGCAGTATTTT. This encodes CASSIGRGVSTDTQYF.

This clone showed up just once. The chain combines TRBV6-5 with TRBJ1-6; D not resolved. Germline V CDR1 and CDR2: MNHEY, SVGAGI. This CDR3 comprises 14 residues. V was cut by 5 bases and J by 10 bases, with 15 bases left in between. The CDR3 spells CASSRAVEESPLHF. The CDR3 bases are TGTGCCAGCAGTAGGGCAGTCGAGGAGTCACCCCTCCACTTT.

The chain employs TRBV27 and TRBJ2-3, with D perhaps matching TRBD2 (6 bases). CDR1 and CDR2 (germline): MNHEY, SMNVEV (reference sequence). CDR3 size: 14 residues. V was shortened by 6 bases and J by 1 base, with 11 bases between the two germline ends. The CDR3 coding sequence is TGTGCCAGCAGCCCGGGGGACGGCACAGATACGCAGTATTTT. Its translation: CASSPGDGTDTQYF.

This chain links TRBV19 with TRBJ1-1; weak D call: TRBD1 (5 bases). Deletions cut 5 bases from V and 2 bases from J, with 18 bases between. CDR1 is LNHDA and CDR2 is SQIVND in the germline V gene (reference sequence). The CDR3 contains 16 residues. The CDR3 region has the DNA TGTGCCAGTAGTTGGGTCAGGGCGGCATATAACACTGAAGCTTTCTTT. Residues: CASSWVRAAYNTEAFF.

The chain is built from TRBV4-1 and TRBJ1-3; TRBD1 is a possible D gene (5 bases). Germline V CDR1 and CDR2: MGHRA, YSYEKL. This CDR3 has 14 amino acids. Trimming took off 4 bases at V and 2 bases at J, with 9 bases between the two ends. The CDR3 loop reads CASSPGITGNTIYF. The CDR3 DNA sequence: TGCGCCAGCAGCCCAGGGATCACTGGAAACACCATATATTTT.

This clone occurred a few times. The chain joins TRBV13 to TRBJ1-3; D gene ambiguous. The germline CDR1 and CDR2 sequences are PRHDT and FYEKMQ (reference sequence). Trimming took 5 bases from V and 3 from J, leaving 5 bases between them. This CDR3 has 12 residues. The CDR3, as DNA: TGTGCCAGCAGCCGCCTTGGAAACACCATATATTTT. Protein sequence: CASSRLGNTIYF.

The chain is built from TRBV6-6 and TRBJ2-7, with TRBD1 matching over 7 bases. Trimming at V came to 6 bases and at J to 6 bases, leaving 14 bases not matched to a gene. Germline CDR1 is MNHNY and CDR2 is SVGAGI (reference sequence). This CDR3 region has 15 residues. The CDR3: CASRNLDREPFEQYF. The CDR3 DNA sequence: TGTGCCAGCAGGAACCTCGACAGGGAACCGTTCGAGCAGTACTTC.

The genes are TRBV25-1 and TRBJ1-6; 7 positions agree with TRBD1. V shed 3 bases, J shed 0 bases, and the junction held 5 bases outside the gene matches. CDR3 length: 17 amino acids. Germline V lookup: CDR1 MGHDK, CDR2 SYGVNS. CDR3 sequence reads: CASSEGTDRSYNSPLHF. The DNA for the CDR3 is TGTGCCAGCAGTGAGGGGACAGATCGCTCCTATAATTCACCCCTCCACTTT.

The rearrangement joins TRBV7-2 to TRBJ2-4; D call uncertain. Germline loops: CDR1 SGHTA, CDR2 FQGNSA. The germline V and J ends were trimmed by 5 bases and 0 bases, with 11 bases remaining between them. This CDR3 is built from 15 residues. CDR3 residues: CASSPDRVAKNIQYF. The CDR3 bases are TGTGCCAGCAGCCCCGACCGGGTAGCCAAAAACATTCAGTACTTC.

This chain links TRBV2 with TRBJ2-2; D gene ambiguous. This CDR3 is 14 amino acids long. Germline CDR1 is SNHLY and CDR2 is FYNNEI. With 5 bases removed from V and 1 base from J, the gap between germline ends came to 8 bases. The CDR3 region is CASSPRQNTGELFF. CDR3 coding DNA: TGTGCCAGCAGTCCGAGACAGAACACCGGGGAGCTGTTTTTT.

This CDR3 is CASSDRGNDYGYTF. The CDR3 region has the DNA TGTGCTAGCTCGGACAGGGGAAATGACTATGGCTACACCTTC. The chain has TRBV12-5 and TRBJ1-2; 9 bases are shared with TRBD1. The germline gives CDR1 LGHNT, CDR2 FRNRAP. The CDR3 length is 14 residues. V shed 9 bases, J shed 3 bases, and the junction held 8 bases outside the gene matches.

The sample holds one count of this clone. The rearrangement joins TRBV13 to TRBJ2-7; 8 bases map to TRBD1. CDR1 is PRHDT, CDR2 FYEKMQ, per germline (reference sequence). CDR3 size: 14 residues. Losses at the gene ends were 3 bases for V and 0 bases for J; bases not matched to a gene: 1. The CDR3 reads CASSFRGPSYEQYF. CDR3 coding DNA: TGTGCCAGCAGCTTCAGGGGGCCCTCCTACGAGCAGTACTTC.

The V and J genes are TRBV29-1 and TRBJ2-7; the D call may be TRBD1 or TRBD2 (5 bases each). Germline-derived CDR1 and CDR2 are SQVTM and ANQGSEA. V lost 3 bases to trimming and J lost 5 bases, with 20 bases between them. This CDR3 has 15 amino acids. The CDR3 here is CSVDGLDSQGNEQYF. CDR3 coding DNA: TGCAGCGTTGATGGTCTGGACTCCCAGGGCAACGAGCAGTACTTC.

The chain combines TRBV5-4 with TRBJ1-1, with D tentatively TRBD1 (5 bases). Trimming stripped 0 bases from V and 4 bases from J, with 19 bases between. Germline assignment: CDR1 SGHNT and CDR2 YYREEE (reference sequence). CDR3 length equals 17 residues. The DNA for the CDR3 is TGTGCCAGCAGCTTGGCTCCCGGGAGGGGTAGGAGCACTGAAGCTTTCTTT. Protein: CASSLAPGRGRSTEAFF.

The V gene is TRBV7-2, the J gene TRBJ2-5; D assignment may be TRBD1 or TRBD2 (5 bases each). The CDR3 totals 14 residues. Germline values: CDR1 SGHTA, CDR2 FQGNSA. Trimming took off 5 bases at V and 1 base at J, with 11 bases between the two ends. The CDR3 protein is CASSRRGLQETQYF. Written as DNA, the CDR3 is TGTGCCAGCAGCCGACGGGGCCTCCAAGAGACCCAGTACTTC.

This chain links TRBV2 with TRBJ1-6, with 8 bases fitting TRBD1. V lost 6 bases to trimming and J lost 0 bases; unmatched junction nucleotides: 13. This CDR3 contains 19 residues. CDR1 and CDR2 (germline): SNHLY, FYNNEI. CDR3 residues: CASSAITWTGSSYNSPLHF. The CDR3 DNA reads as TGTGCCAGCAGCGCCATAACCTGGACAGGGAGCTCCTATAATTCACCCCTCCACTTT. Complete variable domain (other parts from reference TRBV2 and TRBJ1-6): EPEVTQTPSHQVTQMGQEVILRCVPISNHLYFYWYRQILGQKVEFLVSFYNNEISEKSEIFDDQFSVERPDGSNFTLKIRSTKLEDSAMYFCASSAITWTGSSYNSPLHFGNGTRLTVT.

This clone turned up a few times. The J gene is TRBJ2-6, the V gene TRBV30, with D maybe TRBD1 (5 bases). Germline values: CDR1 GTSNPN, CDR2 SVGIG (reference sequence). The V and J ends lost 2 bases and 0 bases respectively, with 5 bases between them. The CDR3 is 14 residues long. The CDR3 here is CAWSRGSGANVLTF. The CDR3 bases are TGTGCCTGGAGTAGGGGCTCTGGGGCCAACGTCCTGACTTTC.

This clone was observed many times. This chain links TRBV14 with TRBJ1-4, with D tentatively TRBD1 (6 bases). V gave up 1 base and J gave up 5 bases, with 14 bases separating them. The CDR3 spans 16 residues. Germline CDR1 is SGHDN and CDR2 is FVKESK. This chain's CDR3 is CASSQVGTGWNEKLFF. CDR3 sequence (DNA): TGTGCCAGCAGCCAAGTCGGAACAGGGTGGAATGAAAAACTGTTTTTT.

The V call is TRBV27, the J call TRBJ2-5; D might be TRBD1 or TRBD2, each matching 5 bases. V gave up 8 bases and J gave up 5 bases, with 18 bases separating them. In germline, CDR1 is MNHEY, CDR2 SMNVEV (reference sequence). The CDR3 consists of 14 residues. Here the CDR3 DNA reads TGTGCCAGCTCCCGGGGACCGATTAGGGAGACCCAGTACTTC. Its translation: CASSRGPIRETQYF.

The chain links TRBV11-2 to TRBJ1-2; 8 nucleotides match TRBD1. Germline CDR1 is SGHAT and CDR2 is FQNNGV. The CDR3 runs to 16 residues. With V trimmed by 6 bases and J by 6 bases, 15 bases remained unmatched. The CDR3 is CASRSTGGRKSDGYTF. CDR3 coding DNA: TGTGCCAGCAGGAGTACAGGGGGAAGGAAATCTGATGGCTACACCTTC.

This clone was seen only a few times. Here the CDR3 reads CASRDTGWDEKLFF. The CDR3, as DNA: TGTGCCAGCAGGGACACGGGGTGGGATGAAAAACTGTTTTTT. The chain has TRBV6-5 and TRBJ1-4; weak D call: TRBD1 (5 bases). V shed 6 bases and J shed 6 bases, with 14 bases lying between them. This CDR3 region has 14 residues. Germline V gene data show CDR1 as MNHEY and CDR2 as SVGAGI.

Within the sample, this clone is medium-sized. The CDR3 coding sequence is TGCGCCAGCAGCTTCCCTAGCGGGCGCCCCACCGGGGAGCTGTTTTTT. Translating it yields CASSFPSGRPTGELFF. V and J are TRBV5-1 and TRBJ2-2; 8 bases fit TRBD2. This CDR3 comprises 16 residues. Germline-derived CDR1 and CDR2 are SGHRS and YFSETQ. V shed 2 bases, J shed 4 bases, and the junction held 7 bases outside the gene matches.

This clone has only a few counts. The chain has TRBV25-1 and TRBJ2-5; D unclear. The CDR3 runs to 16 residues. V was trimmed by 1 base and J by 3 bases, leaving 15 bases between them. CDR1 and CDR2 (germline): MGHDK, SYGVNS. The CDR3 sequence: CASSEWLGRIKETQYF. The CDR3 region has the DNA TGTGCCAGCAGTGAATGGTTAGGCAGAATCAAAGAGACCCAGTACTTC.

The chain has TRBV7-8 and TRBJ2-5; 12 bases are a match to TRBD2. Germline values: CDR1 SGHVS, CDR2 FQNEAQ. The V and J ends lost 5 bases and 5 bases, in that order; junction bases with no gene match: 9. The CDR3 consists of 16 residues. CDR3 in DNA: TGTGCCAGCAGCGCGAGACTAGCGGGGGCTAGGGAGACCCAGTACTTC. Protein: CASSARLAGARETQYF.

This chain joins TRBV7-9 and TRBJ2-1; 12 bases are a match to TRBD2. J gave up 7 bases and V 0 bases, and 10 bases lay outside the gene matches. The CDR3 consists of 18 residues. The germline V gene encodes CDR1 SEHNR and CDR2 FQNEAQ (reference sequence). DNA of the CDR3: TGTGCCAGCAGCTTAGCGCGGACTAGCGGGATAAGAGCGAATGAGCAGTTCTTC. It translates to CASSLARTSGIRANEQFF.

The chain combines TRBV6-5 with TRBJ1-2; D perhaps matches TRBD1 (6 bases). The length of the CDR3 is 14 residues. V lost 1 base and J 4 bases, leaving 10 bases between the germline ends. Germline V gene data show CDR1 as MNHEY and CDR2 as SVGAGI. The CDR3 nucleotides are TGTGCCAGCAGTTACTACGGACAGTTCTATGGCTACACCTTC. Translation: CASSYYGQFYGYTF.